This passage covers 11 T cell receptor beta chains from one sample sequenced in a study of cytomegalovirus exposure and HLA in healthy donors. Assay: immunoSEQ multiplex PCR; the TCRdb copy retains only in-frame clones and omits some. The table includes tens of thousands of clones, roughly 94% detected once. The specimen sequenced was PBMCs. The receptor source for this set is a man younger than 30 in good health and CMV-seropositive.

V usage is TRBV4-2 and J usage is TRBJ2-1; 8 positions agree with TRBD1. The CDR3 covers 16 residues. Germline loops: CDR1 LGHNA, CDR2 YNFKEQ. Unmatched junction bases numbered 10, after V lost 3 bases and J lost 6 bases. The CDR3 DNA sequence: TGTGCCAGCAGCCATGAGAGCGGACAGGGCGGCAATGAGCAGTTCTTC. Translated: CASSHESGQGGNEQFF.

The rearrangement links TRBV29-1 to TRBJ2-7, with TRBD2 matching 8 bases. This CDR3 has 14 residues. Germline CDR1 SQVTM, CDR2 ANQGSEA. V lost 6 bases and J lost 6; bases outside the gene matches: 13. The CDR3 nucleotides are TGCAGCGTCTCAGCGGGAGATGGTCGTGGCGAGCAGTACTTC. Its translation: CSVSAGDGRGEQYF.

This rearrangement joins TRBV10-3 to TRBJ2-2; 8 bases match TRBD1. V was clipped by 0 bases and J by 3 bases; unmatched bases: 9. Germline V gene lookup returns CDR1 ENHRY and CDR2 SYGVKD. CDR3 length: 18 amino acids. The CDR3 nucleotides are TGTGCCATCAGTGAGTCGGGCGTCAGGGGGCATTACACCGGGGAGCTGTTTTTT. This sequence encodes CAISESGVRGHYTGELFF.

The CDR3 reads CASSLDSLAGEAGELFF. The CDR3 DNA reads as TGTGCCAGCAGCTTGGACAGTCTAGCGGGAGAGGCCGGGGAGCTGTTTTTT. This chain links TRBV5-6 with TRBJ2-2; 10 bases align to TRBD2. Germline values: CDR1 SGHDT, CDR2 YYEEEE. V was clipped by 0 bases and J by 6 bases; unmatched bases: 8. The CDR3 runs 17 residues.

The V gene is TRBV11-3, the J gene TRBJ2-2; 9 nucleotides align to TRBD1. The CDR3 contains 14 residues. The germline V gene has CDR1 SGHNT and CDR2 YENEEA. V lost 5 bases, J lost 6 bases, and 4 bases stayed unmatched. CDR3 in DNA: TGTGCCAGCAGCCGGGACAGGGTGGCCGGGGAGCTGTTTTTT. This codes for CASSRDRVAGELFF.

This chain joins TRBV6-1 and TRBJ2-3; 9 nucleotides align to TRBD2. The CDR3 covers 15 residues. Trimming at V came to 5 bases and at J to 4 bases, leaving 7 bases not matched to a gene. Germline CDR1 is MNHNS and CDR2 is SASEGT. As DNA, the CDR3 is TGTGCCAGCAGTCACCCGGGACTAGCTGCAGATACGCAGTATTTT. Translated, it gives CASSHPGLAADTQYF.

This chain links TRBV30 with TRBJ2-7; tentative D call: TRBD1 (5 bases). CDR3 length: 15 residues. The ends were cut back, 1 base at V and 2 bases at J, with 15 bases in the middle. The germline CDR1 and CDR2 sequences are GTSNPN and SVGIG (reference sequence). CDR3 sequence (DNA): TGTGCCTGGAGTGACTACCAAGGGGCGACCTACGAGCAGTACTTC. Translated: CAWSDYQGATYEQYF.

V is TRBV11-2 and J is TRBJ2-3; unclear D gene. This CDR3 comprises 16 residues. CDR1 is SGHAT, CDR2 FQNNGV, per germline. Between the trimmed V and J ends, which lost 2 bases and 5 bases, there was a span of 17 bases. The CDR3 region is CASSLISNRLQDTQYF. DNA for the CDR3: TGTGCCAGCAGCTTAATATCTAACAGATTGCAAGATACGCAGTATTTT.

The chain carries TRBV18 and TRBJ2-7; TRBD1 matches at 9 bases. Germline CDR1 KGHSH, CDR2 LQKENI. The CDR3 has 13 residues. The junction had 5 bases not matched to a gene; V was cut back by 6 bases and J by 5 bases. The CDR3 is CASSQTGGHEQYF. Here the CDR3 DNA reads TGTGCCAGCTCGCAAACAGGGGGCCACGAGCAGTACTTC.

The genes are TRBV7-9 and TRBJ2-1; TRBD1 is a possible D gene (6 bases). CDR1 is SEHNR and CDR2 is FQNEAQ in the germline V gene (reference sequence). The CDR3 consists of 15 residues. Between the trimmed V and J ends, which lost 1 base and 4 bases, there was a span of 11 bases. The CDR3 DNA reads TGTGCCAGCAGCTTAGGAGAGACAGGATACAATGAGCAGTTCTTC. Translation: CASSLGETGYNEQFF.

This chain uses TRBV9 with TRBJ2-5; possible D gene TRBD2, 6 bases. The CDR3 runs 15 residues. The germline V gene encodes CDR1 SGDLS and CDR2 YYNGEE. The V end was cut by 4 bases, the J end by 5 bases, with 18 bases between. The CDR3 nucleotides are TGTGCCAGCAGCTCCCTTGGCGGGGACTCCGAGACCCAGTACTTC. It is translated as CASSSLGGDSETQYF. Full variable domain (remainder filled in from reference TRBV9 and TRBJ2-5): DSGVTQTPKHLITATGQRVTLRCSPRSGDLSVYWYQQSLDQGLQFLIQYYNGEERAKGNILERFSAQQFPDLHSELNLSSLELGDSALYFCASSSLGGDSETQYFGPGTRLLVL.